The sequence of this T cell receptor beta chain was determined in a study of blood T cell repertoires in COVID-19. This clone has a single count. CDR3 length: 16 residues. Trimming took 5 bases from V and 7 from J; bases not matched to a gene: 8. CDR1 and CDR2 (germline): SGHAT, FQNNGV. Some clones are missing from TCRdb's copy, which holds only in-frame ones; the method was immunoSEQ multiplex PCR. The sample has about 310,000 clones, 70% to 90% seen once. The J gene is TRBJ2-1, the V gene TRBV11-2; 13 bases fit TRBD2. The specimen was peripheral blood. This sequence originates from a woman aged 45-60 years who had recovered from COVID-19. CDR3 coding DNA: TGTGCCAGCAGCGTAACTAGCGGGAGGGCCGCGAATGAGCAGTTCTTC. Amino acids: CASSVTSGRAANEQFF.